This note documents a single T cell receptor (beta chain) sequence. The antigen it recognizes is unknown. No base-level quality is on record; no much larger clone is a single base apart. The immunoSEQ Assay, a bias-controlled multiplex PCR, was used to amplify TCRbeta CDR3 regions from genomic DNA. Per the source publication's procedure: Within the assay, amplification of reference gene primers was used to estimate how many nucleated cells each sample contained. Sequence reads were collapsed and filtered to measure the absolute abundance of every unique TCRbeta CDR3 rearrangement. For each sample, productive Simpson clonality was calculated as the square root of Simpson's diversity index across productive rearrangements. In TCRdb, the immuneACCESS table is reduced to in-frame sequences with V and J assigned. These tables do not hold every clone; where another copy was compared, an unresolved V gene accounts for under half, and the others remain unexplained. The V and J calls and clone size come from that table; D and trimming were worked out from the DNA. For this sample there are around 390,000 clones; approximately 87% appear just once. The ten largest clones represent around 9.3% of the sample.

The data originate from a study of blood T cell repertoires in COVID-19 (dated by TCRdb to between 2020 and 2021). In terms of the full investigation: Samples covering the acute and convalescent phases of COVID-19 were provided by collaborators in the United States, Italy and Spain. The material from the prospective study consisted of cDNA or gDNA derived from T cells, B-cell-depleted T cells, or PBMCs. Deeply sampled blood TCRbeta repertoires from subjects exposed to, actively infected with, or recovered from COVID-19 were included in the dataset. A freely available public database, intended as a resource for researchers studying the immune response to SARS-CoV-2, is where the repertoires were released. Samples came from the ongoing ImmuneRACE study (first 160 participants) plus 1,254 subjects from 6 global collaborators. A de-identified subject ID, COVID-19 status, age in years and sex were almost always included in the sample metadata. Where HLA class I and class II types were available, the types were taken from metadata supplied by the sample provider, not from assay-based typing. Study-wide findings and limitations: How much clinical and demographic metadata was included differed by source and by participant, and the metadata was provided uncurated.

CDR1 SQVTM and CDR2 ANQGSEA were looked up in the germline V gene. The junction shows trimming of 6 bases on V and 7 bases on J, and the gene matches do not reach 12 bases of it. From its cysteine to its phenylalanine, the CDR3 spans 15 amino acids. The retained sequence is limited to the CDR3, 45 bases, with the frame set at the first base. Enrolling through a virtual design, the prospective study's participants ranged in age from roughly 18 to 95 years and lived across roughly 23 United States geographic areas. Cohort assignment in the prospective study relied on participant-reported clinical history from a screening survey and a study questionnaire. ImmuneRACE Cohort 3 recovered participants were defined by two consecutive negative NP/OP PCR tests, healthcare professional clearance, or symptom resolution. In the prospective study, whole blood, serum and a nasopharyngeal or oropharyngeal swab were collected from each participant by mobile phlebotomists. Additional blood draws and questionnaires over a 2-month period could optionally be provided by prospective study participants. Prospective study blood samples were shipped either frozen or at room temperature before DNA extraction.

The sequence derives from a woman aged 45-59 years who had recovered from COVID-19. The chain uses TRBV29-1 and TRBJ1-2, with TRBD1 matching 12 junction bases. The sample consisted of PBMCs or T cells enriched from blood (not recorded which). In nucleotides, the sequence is TGCAGCGTCGCCGGGACAGGGGGCTGGACGGGTGGCTACACCTTC. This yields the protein CSVAGTGGWTGGYTF.